These T cell receptor beta chains were read from a single sample in a study of blood T cell repertoires in COVID-19. Profiling relied on immunoSEQ multiplex PCR, and the TCRdb table lists in-frame clones only, not all of them. The sample holds around 91,000 clones, approximately 81% seen once. Sequencing input: peripheral blood. These receptors all stem from an elderly man with acute or convalescent COVID-19. Both conserved end residues are part of each CDR3. D genes are given only for firm matches. Size is stated for part of the rows, as once, few or many counts, or as a class when the clone is expanded.

-	-	TRBV28	TRBJ2-2	TGTGCCAGTACAACGGGGGACACCGGGGAGCTGTTTTTT	CASTTGDTGELFF
-	TRBD1	TRBV5-6	TRBJ1-3	TGTGCCAGCAGCGGAACAGGGGGTCTCTCTGGAAACACCATATATTTT	CASSGTGGLSGNTIYF
-	-	TRBV28	TRBJ2-7	TGTGCCAGCAGTTTCATTGGGGGGTACGAGCAGTACTTC	CASSFIGGYEQYF
-	TRBD1	TRBV7-3	TRBJ1-1	TGTGCCAGCAGCGAACAGGGGTTCACTGAAGCTTTCTTT	CASSEQGFTEAFF
-	-	TRBV18	TRBJ2-1	TGTGCCAGCTCACCACTAGATTCATCCGGAGAGGGGTTCTTC	CASSPLDSSGEGFF
-	-	TRBV28	TRBJ2-7	TGTGCCAGCAGTACGACAGTTTACGAGCAGTACTTC	CASSTTVYEQYF
-	TRBD2	TRBV24-1	TRBJ2-1	TGTGCCACCAGTGGTGGGACTAGCGGGAGAGGTGGAGTAGGGTACAATGAGCAGTTCTTC	CATSGGTSGRGGVGYNEQFF
-	TRBD1	TRBV29-1	TRBJ1-4	TGCAGCGTTGGGACGGCAGGGGGTGAAAAACTGTTTTTT	CSVGTAGGEKLFF
once	TRBD2	TRBV27	TRBJ2-1	TGTGCCAGCAGTTTGGGTTATAGCGGGAGTCACAATGAGCAGTTCTTC	CASSLGYSGSHNEQFF
-	-	TRBV18	TRBJ2-1	TGTGCCAGCTCACCCCCGAGTTGGCGGGTTTACAATGAGCAGTTCTTC	CASSPPSWRVYNEQFF
-	TRBD1	TRBV11-2	TRBJ2-6	TGTGCCAGCAGCACCCGGACAGGGTCCACTGGGGCCAACGTCCTGACTTTC	CASSTRTGSTGANVLTF
once	TRBD1	TRBV5-4	TRBJ2-1	TGTGCCAGCAGCCACTCTGACAGGGGGATTGGCAATGAGCAGTTCTTC	CASSHSDRGIGNEQFF
-	TRBD2	TRBV5-5	TRBJ2-2	TGTGCCAGCAGCTCGAGCGGGACCACCGGGGAGCTGTTTTTT	CASSSSGTTGELFF
-	TRBD1	TRBV30	TRBJ2-7	TGTGCCTGGAGTGCCGGACAGGGCTACGAGCAGTACTTC	CAWSAGQGYEQYF
-	-	TRBV5-8	TRBJ1-4	TGTGCCAGCAGCTTGACGGGAAATGAAAAACTGTTTTTT	CASSLTGNEKLFF
few	-	TRBV27	TRBJ2-3	TGTGCCAGCAGTTCCCGACAGGGCCACGGGAGTTTAACAGATACGCAGTATTTT	CASSSRQGHGSLTDTQYF
-	TRBD2	TRBV5-4	TRBJ2-3	TGTGCCAGCAGCTTCGGACTAGCGGGAGTAATGACAGATACGCAGTATTTT	CASSFGLAGVMTDTQYF
-	-	TRBV5-1	TRBJ2-7	TGCGCCAGCAGCTTGACCGGGAACTACGAGCAGTACTTC	CASSLTGNYEQYF
-	-	TRBV5-6	TRBJ2-4	TGTGCCAGCAGCTACCTAGGCCGGGATGAAAACATTCAGTACTTC	CASSYLGRDENIQYF
once	-	TRBV30	TRBJ1-2	TGTGCCTCCCCTTGGGGGAGGTTTGACTATGGCTACACCTTC	CASPWGRFDYGYTF
-	-	TRBV12-3/TRBV12-4	TRBJ1-2	TGTGCCAGCAGTTTTCAGGGGAACTATGGCTACACCTTC	CASSFQGNYGYTF
-	-	TRBV28	TRBJ2-1	TGTGCCAGCAGTTTAGAAACTCTAGGCAATGAGCAGTTCTTC	CASSLETLGNEQFF
-	TRBD2	TRBV14	TRBJ2-1	TGTGCCAGCAGCCAAGCTGGGGGAGGGAACTACAATGAGCAGTTCTTC	CASSQAGGGNYNEQFF
-	-	TRBV21-1	TRBJ1-2	TGTGCCAGCCCCCAGGGGGTGTGTAACTATGGCTACACCTTC	CASPQGVCNYGYTF
-	TRBD1	TRBV6-5	TRBJ2-7	TGTGCCAGCAGGGGCCCAGGGACAGGGCCATACGAGCAGTACTTC	CASRGPGTGPYEQYF
-	TRBD2	TRBV15	TRBJ2-7	TGTGCCACCAGCAGCCTTAGCGGGAGTACCTCCTACGAGCAGTACTTC	CATSSLSGSTSYEQYF
-	TRBD2	TRBV25-1	TRBJ2-5	TGTGCCAGCAGTGATGGACTAGCGGGAGTAGAGACCCAGTACTTC	CASSDGLAGVETQYF
-	-	TRBV10-1	TRBJ2-2	TGCGCCAGCAGTGAGTCGGCGGACACCGGGGAGCTGTTTTTT	CASSESADTGELFF
-	-	TRBV18	TRBJ2-2	TGTGCCAGCTCAAAGGGGTCCACCGGGGAGCTGTTTTTT	CASSKGSTGELFF
-	-	TRBV6-1	TRBJ1-5	TGTGCCAGCAGTGAATCAGCGTATAGCAATCAGCCCCAGCATTTT	CASSESAYSNQPQHF
-	-	TRBV18	TRBJ1-2	TGTGCCAGCTCAGCCGGGAACGGGTATGGCTACACCTTC	CASSAGNGYGYTF
-	-	TRBV19	TRBJ2-5	TGTGCCAGTAGTATTCGGGCAGGGTCGGAGACCCAGTACTTC	CASSIRAGSETQYF
-	-	TRBV5-4	TRBJ2-2	TGTGCCAGCAGCTCCCCAGTGGACTTCACCGGGGAGCTGTTTTTT	CASSSPVDFTGELFF
medium-sized	TRBD2	TRBV4-1	TRBJ2-7	TGCGCCAGCAGCCAATCCCCCGTGGGGAGGGCGTACGAGCAGTACTTC	CASSQSPVGRAYEQYF
-	TRBD1	TRBV27	TRBJ1-2	TGTGCCAGCAGCGCACTTAACCGGGACAGGGAGGAGGGAGGCTACACCTTC	CASSALNRDREEGGYTF
-	TRBD1	TRBV15	TRBJ2-2	TGTGCCACCAGCAGGGACAGGGTGTCCAACACCGGGGAGCTGTTTTTT	CATSRDRVSNTGELFF
-	-	TRBV30	TRBJ1-3	TGTGCCCAATCAGGGAACTCTGGAAACACCATATATTTT	CAQSGNSGNTIYF
-	-	TRBV6-6	TRBJ2-7	TGTGCCAGCAGTTACGGGCAGGCTCTTGGGGAGCAGTACTTC	CASSYGQALGEQYF
-	TRBD2	TRBV28	TRBJ2-7	TGTGCCAGCAGTTTATCCGGGGACTATACCTATTCCTACGAGCAGTACTTC	CASSLSGDYTYSYEQYF